Each of the 3 T cell receptor beta chains below was sequenced from the same sample in a study of cytomegalovirus exposure and HLA in healthy donors listed by TCRdb under 2017. The receptor library was made with the immunoSEQ multiplex PCR assay. For the multiplex PCR, a mixture combining 60 forward primers for TCR Vbeta segments and 13 reverse primers for TCR Jbeta segments was used. The source is immuneACCESS, and TCRdb retained only in-frame sequences with V and J called. Part of the clones is not carried over; for the studies checked, unresolved V genes explain less than half of this, and the remainder is unexplained. The sample data list around 150,000 clones, and around 85% of these were observed just once. The ten largest clonotypes hold roughly 4% of the sample. The sequencing input was PBMCs. These receptors were obtained from a man aged 35-49 years in good health and CMV-seropositive.

The rearrangement uses TRBV11-3 and TRBJ2-7; possible D gene TRBD1, 5 bases. Germline-derived CDR1 and CDR2 are SGHNT and YENEEA. CDR3 length: 13 residues. V was clipped by 4 bases and J by 7 bases, with 14 bases between them. CDR3 protein: CASSWVPTGEQYF. The CDR3 coding sequence is TGTGCCAGCAGCTGGGTTCCCACAGGTGAGCAGTACTTC.

The chain has TRBV2 and TRBJ1-6; D remains unclear. Germline V gene sequence: CDR1 SNHLY, CDR2 FYNNEI. This CDR3 region has 14 residues. V shed 11 bases and J shed 0 bases, with 11 bases lying between them. As DNA, the CDR3 is TGTGCCCGAAAACGGAGCTCCTATAATTCACCCCTCCACTTT. This gives the protein CARKRSSYNSPLHF.

V gene TRBV5-4 combines with J gene TRBJ2-7; no definite D call. Trimming took 0 bases from V and 4 from J, leaving 14 bases between them. Germline V gene data show CDR1 as SGHNT and CDR2 as YYREEE (reference sequence). CDR3 length: 15 amino acids. The CDR3 region is CASSLDLSVQYEQYF. The CDR3 DNA sequence: TGTGCCAGCAGCTTGGATCTCTCAGTCCAATACGAGCAGTACTTC.